The clone carrying this TCR beta chain turned up a few times. Its cognate antigen is unknown. The CDR3 ends on some other residue instead of the conserved phenylalanine or tryptophan, so this is likely a read error. It is unclear where the CDR3 begins or ends on the DNA, so no DNA is shown, and the CDR3 is as TCRdb lists it. The data are from a study of tumor-infiltrating lymphocytes in glioblastoma multiforme. General study results and limits: Clone frequencies may be distorted by unequal TCR transcripts per cell.

Three nested ARM-PCR rounds with V-beta and C-beta primers built TCRB libraries. One entry per CDR3 protein results from TCRdb running MiXCR on the multiplex PCR reads. The repertoire holds approximately 11,000 distinct CDR3 sequences, with around 68% as singletons. Specimen: brain tumor tissue. The sequence was obtained from a male donor with glioblastoma.

The CDR3 spells CAGSLPQGSPGCTY. The chain recombines TRBV6-7 with TRBJ1-2; the table's D call, TRBD1, was not checked against the DNA. TRBV6-7 is known as an ORF, though its function is uncertain. The CDR3 region is 14 residues in length, termini included.